The entry that follows covers one T cell receptor beta chain sequence. The antigen it recognizes is unknown. No much larger clone exists at a distance of one base, and base qualities are not known. From its cysteine to its phenylalanine, the CDR3 spans 15 amino acids. CDR3 DNA only is kept here, 45 bases in frame from base 1. The germline V gene provides CDR1 MDHEN and CDR2 SYDVKM. Trimming takes 7 bases from V and 7 bases from J, and the germline ends sit 20 bases apart. This entry is derived from a study of shared clonotypes between healthy human individuals (dated by TCRdb to the early 2020s). With respect to the entire study: The cohort included three men and a couple of women between 18 and 49 years of age. Between about 0.94 and 10 billion PBMCs per donor were obtained by leukapheresis. Per donor, three plates each were used for CD4 naive and CD4 memory, two for CD8 naive, and one for CD8 memory. To estimate repertoire size and how much clonotypes are shared between individuals, the study performed deep sequencing of blood TCR repertoires from about five healthy adults. Libraries were prepared and TCR repertoires were sequenced by different laboratories using diverse techniques, in order to increase sequencing depth and limit assay-specific biases.

TCR CDR3 regions were amplified from genomic DNA by multiplex PCR using the deep immunoSEQ assay. Extracted genomic DNA from each cell subset was distributed evenly across all wells of several immunoSEQ 96-well plates, and each plate was treated as a replicate. Each replicate PCR for sorted subsets received approximately 200 ng genomic DNA, equal to roughly 30,000 T cell genomes. Purified libraries were quantified with a Qubit 3.0 fluorometer, sized on a Bioanalyzer 2100, and re-quantified with the KAPA Library Quantification kit. Every immunoSEQ 96-well plate was sequenced on a separate single-read 150-cycle Illumina NextSeq 550 flow cell. On the study's bioinformatics: Because the immunoSEQ output included only junctional sequences and no quality scores, the filtering could not be the same as the filtering used for full-length reads. Sequences were annotated with PyIR, a Python wrapper for IgBLAST v1.9, and V/J genes and CDR3 were assigned using IMGT germline references. Any read was removed if the V/J assignment was weak (E-value above 1e-6), the CDR3 was missing, or the read contained stop codons, out-of-frame junctions, or ambiguous translated residues. V3J clonotypes were defined by identical inferred V gene, J gene, and CDR3 amino acid sequence. Percentage overlap between repertoires was computed as shared unique clonotypes divided by the size of the smaller repertoire. Repertoire richness was assessed with RTK rarefaction, the Chao1 estimator, and Recon v2.1 estimates of unobserved clonotypes. Generation probabilities for all TCRbeta clonotypes obtained by the gDNA method from a few donors were computed using OLGA. The table was pulled from immuneACCESS by TCRdb, which kept in-frame rearrangements only. Such tables lose some clones; where checked, under half of the loss comes from unresolved V genes, and the rest has no known cause. The V and J calls and clone size come from that table; D and trimming were worked out from the DNA. The sample table contains about 1.9 million clones; only one count was recorded for 90% to 95% of them. The ten largest clonotypes hold approximately 1.6% of the sample.

What the authors observed across the whole study: Based on pairwise subsampling, the degree of clonotype sharing among donors was expected to be affected by sequencing depth. Compared with non-shared clonotypes, the clonotypes found in all four sorted-subset donors had higher generation probabilities. Sharing across four donors was observed for 4.5% to 6.5% of naive CD4, 3% to 4% of naive CD8, roughly 2.4% of memory CD4, and around 0.44% of memory CD8 clonotypes. Only blood was sampled, and tissue TCR repertoires likely differ from those in blood. Incomplete sequencing was indicated by rarefaction of sorted-subset datasets, despite the large sequencing depth. Because the study included a small number of donors, the genetic and exposure-history diversity represented was limited. Estimated clonotype richness was generally larger for naive than for memory subsets.

CD8 naive samples were CD45RO-negative cells positively selected for CCR7, giving a CD45RA+CCR7+ population that excluded TemRA cells. Donors were healthy HIV-negative adults with no recently reported acute infections or vaccinations. All donors were Caucasian adults living in Nashville, Tennessee, USA. Blood was obtained by leukapheresis, after which PBMCs were separated by Ficoll-Histopaque density gradient centrifugation and cryopreserved in liquid nitrogen vapor phase. Purity and quantity of every magnetically sorted T cell population were checked by analytical flow cytometry. Each sorted fraction had its genomic DNA isolated and then quantified by UV absorbance on a Nanodrop 2000c.

The sample was naive CD8+ T cells from PBMCs. The meaning of the sample's cell subset or site label: CD45RA+CCR7+. The sequence is built from TRBV28 and TRBJ2-1, with a tentative D gene TRBD1 over 6 matching bases. This receptor was obtained from a young man in good health. Some clones in this sample may be carry-over from other donors' samples. The CDR3 sequence is CASTKTPGTNNEQFF. The base sequence is TGTGCCAGCACAAAAACTCCCGGGACAAATAATGAGCAGTTCTTC.